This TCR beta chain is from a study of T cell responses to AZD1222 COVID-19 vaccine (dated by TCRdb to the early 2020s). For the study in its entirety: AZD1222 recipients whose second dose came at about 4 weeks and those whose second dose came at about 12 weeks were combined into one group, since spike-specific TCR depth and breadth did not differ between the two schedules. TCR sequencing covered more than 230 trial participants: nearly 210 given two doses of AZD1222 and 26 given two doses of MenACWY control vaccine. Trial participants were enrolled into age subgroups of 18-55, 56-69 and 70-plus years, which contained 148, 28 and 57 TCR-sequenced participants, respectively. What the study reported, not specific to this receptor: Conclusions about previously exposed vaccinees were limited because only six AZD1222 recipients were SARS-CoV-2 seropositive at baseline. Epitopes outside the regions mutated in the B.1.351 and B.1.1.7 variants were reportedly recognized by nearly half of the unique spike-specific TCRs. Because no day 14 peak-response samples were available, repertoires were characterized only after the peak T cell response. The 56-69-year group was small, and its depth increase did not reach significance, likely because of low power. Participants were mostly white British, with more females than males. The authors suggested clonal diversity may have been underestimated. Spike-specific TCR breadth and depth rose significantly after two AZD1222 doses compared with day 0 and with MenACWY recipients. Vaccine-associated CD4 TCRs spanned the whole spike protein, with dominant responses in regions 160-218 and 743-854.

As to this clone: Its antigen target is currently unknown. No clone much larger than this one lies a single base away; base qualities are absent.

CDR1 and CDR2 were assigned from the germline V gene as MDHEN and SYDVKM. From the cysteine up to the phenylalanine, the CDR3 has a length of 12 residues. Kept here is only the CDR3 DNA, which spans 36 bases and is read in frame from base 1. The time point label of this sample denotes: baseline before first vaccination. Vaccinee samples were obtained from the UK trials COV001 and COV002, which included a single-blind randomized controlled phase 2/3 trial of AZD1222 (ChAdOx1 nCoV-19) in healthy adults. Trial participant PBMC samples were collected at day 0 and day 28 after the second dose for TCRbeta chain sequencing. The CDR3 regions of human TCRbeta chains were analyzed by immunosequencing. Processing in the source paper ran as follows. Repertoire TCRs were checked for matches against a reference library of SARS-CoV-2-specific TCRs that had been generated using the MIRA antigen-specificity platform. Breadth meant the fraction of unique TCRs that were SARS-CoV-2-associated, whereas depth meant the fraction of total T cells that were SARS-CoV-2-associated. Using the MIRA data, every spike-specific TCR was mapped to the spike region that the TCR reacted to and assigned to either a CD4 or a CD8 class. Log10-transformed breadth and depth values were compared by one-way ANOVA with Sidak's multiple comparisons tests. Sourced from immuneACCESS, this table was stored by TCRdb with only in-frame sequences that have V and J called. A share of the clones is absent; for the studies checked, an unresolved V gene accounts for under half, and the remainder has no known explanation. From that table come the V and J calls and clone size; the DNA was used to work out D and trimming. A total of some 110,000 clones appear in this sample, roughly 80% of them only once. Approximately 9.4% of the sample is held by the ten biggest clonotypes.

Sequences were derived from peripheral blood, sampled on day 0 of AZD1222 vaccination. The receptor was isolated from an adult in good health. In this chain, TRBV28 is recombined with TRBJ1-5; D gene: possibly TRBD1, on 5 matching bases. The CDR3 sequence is CSAGTNGQPQHF. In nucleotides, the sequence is TGTAGCGCCGGGACGAACGGGCAGCCCCAGCATTTT.